These 22 T cell receptor beta chains were all obtained from the same sample, sequenced in a study of beta chain features in type 1 diabetes (dated by TCRdb to the late 2010s). Libraries came from the immunoSEQ multiplex PCR assay. The entire isolated RNA was reverse transcribed using the High Capacity cDNA Reverse Transcription Kit, and thus expressed TCRB transcripts were sequenced. Here the immuneACCESS table is served through TCRdb, limited to in-frame sequences with V and J called. Missing clones are a known gap in these copies; in checked studies unresolved V genes cover under half, and the rest lacks a known reason. The table for this sample lists about 300,000 clones; around 7.8% of them were counted only once. 1% of the sample rests with the top ten. Sequenced material: central memory CD4+ T cells from blood. These receptors all come from a woman between 18 and 29 years old in good health.

The rearrangement uses TRBV5-6 and TRBJ1-1, with D perhaps matching TRBD1 (5 bases). CDR1 and CDR2 from the germline V gene are SGHDT and YYEEEE. The CDR3 spans 15 residues. V was cut by 0 bases and J by 6 bases, with 15 bases left in between. CDR3 nucleotide sequence: TGTGCCAGCAGCTTGGATGCGGGGCGATGGTCTGAAGCTTTCTTT. Its translation is CASSLDAGRWSEAFF.

This clone was seen a few times. DNA of the CDR3: TGTGCCAGCAGGAGGACAGCCCAAGAGACCCAGTACTTC. Translation: CASRRTAQETQYF. V usage is TRBV6-5 and J usage is TRBJ2-5; possibly TRBD1 for D (6 bases). Trimming pared 6 bases from V and 1 base from J, leaving 9 bases between. The CDR3 length is 13 residues. Germline V gene lookup returns CDR1 MNHEY and CDR2 SVGAGI.

The rearrangement links TRBV7-3 to TRBJ2-5, with D possibly matching TRBD2 (5 bases). The CDR3 has 16 residues. The V end lost 2 bases, the J end lost 5 bases, and 18 bases lay between the germline ends. Germline V CDR1 and CDR2: SGHTA, FQGTGA. This chain's CDR3 is CASSLLGGSSGETQYF. The DNA for the CDR3 is TGTGCCAGCAGCTTACTCGGAGGTAGCTCCGGGGAGACCCAGTACTTC.

The chain links TRBV4-1 to TRBJ1-5, with a weak D call TRBD1 (5 bases). This CDR3 has 17 amino acids. V gave up 1 base and J gave up 2 bases, with 15 bases separating them. Germline values: CDR1 MGHRA, CDR2 YSYEKL. The CDR3 sequence: CASSQGWRGLGNQPQHF. The CDR3 nucleotides read TGCGCCAGCAGCCAAGGGTGGAGGGGATTGGGCAATCAGCCCCAGCATTTT.

The V call is TRBV5-1, the J call TRBJ1-4; 8 bases align to TRBD1. Germline CDR1 reads SGHRS; CDR2 reads YFSETQ. J was trimmed by 3 bases and V by 4 bases; bases with no gene match: 11. This CDR3 has 17 residues. The CDR3 here is CASSAGQGSRPNEKLFF. Written as DNA, the CDR3 is TGCGCCAGCAGCGCCGGACAGGGAAGTCGTCCTAATGAAAAACTGTTTTTT.

This clone came up a few times. This chain uses TRBV7-3 with TRBJ1-1; D unresolved. Germline V lookup: CDR1 SGHTA, CDR2 FQGTGA. The CDR3 totals 11 residues. Trimming removed 5 bases from V and 4 bases from J, with 5 bases in between. The CDR3: CASSLPTEAFF. CDR3 coding DNA: TGTGCCAGCAGCCTCCCCACTGAAGCTTTCTTT.

This clone turned up a few times. The chain combines TRBV7-2 with TRBJ2-1, with TRBD2 matching 8 bases. The ends lost 1 base at V and 4 bases at J; junction bases unmatched: 3. Germline lookup yields CDR1 SGHTA and CDR2 FQGNSA. CDR3 length equals 15 residues. The CDR3 is CASSLGPSGYNEQFF. The CDR3 DNA sequence: TGTGCCAGCAGCTTAGGCCCTAGCGGGTACAATGAGCAGTTCTTC.

Comments on this clone: A much bigger clone sits one base away, suggesting this may be a read error. The chain is built from TRBV7-2 and TRBJ2-5; 11 bases agree with TRBD1. The CDR3 consists of 16 residues. Losses at the gene ends were 1 base for V and 5 bases for J; bases not matched to a gene: 6. Germline CDR1 and CDR2: SGHTA and FQGNSA. In nucleotides, the CDR3 is TGTGCCAGCAGCTTAGGGGGGGACAGGGGGTGGGAGACCCAGTACTTC. Protein: CASSLGGDRGWETQYF. Together with reference TRBV7-2 and TRBJ2-5, the CDR3 gives the full variable domain: GAGVSQSPSNKVTEKGKDVELRCDPISGHTALYWYRQSLGQGLEFLIYFQGNSAPDKSGLPSDRFSAERTGGSVSTLTIQRTQQEDSAVYLCASSLGGDRGWETQYFGPGTRLLVL.

There are many counts of this clone. The chain has TRBV29-1 and TRBJ2-6; tentative D call: TRBD2 (6 bases). CDR3 length: 17 residues. CDR1 and CDR2 from the germline V gene are SQVTM and ANQGSEA. With 6 bases removed from V and 8 bases from J, the gap between germline ends came to 26 bases. The CDR3 DNA reads as TGCAGCGTCTTCTGGTCGGGCGGGACCGGCCTTCCCAACGTCCTGACTTTC. It yields the protein CSVFWSGGTGLPNVLTF.

The chain carries TRBV5-1 and TRBJ2-1; D tentatively fits TRBD1 or TRBD2 (6 bases each). Germline CDR1 SGHRS, CDR2 YFSETQ. The CDR3 is made up of 16 amino acids. V was shortened by 1 base and J by 8 bases, with 19 bases between the two germline ends. The CDR3 DNA sequence: TGCGCCAGCAGCTTGAGGGACACCGGAGGGGGTTATGAGCAGTTCTTC. It is translated as CASSLRDTGGGYEQFF.

This clone has more than one count but fewer than ten. The rearrangement joins TRBV7-9 to TRBJ2-1, with 13 nucleotides matching TRBD2. Unmatched junction bases numbered 17, after V lost 5 bases and J lost 7 bases. CDR3 length: 19 amino acids. CDR1 and CDR2 from the germline V gene are SEHNR and FQNEAQ (reference sequence). The DNA for the CDR3 is TGTGCCAGCAGCCCCGGACTAGCGGGAGAAAAGGAGGGGTCAAATGAGCAGTTCTTC. This gives the protein CASSPGLAGEKEGSNEQFF.

This clone occurred a few times. This rearrangement joins TRBV7-9 to TRBJ2-1, with 10 bases lining up with TRBD2. CDR1 and CDR2 (germline): SEHNR, FQNEAQ (reference sequence). The J segment lost 4 bases and the V segment lost 0 bases, leaving 0 bases of the junction unmatched. The CDR3 sequence is 15 residues long. DNA for the CDR3: TGTGCCAGCAGCTTAGCACTAGCGGGATACAATGAGCAGTTCTTC. This sequence encodes CASSLALAGYNEQFF. The whole variable domain, remainder taken from reference TRBV7-9 and TRBJ2-1, is DTGVSQNPRHKITKRGQNVTFRCDPISEHNRLYWYRQTLGQGPEFLTYFQNEAQLEKSRLLSDRFSAERPKGSFSTLEIQRTEQGDSAMYLCASSLALAGYNEQFFGPGTRLTVL.

A few counts support this clone. The chain is built from TRBV7-9 and TRBJ2-4; TRBD2 aligns across 7 bases. The length of the CDR3 is 12 residues. The V gene end was trimmed by 5 bases and the J gene end by 11 bases; junction bases not matched to a gene: 6. CDR1 SEHNR and CDR2 FQNEAQ come from the germline V gene (reference sequence). CDR3 DNA sequence: TGTGCCAGCAGCGGGGAGGGCTGGGTTCAGTACTTC. This codes for CASSGEGWVQYF.

The chain is built from TRBV28 and TRBJ1-6; 8 nucleotides agree with TRBD1. This CDR3 has 12 residues. V lost 7 bases and J lost 11; bases outside the gene matches: 4. Germline CDR1 reads MDHEN; CDR2 reads SYDVKM. CDR3 DNA: TGTGCCAGCACCGACAGGGGTCCACCCCTCCACTTT. The encoded protein is CASTDRGPPLHF.

This clone was picked up a small number of times. The chain links TRBV19 to TRBJ2-3; D ambiguous. The V end was cut by 7 bases, the J end by 7 bases, with 18 bases between. This CDR3 region has 14 residues. The germline CDR1 and CDR2 sequences are LNHDA and SQIVND (reference sequence). In DNA form, the CDR3 reads TGTGCCAGTACCTCAAACCGCTACCCAAATACGCAGTATTTT. The encoded protein is CASTSNRYPNTQYF.

A few counts support this clone. The J gene is TRBJ2-7, the V gene TRBV30, with 9 nucleotides matching TRBD1. This CDR3 contains 13 residues. Trimming removed 4 bases from V and 5 bases from J; junction bases left unmatched: 6. Germline V CDR1 and CDR2: GTSNPN, SVGIG (reference sequence). The CDR3 nucleotides are TGTGCCTGGACACAGGGGGCGTGGGACGAGCAGTACTTC. Amino acids: CAWTQGAWDEQYF. The variable domain in full, with the rest retrieved from reference TRBV30 and TRBJ2-7, is SQTIHQWPATLVQPVGSPLSLECTVEGTSNPNLYWYRQAAGRGLQLLFYSVGIGQISSEVPQNLSASRPQDRQFILSSKKLLLSDSGFYLCAWTQGAWDEQYFGPGTRLTVT.

This clone came up a few times. The chain combines TRBV29-1 with TRBJ1-2; TRBD1 matches 7 bases. With 6 bases clipped from V and 2 bases from J, the junction kept 9 bases outside the gene matches. The CDR3 spans 14 residues. The germline CDR1 and CDR2 sequences are SQVTM and ANQGSEA. The CDR3 reads CSVVSGTVNYGYTF. The CDR3 region has the DNA TGCAGCGTCGTGTCCGGGACAGTGAACTATGGCTACACCTTC.

For the CDR3, the DNA is TGTGCCAGCAGCTTAGACCGCTCCAGGACAGGGTATGGTCAGCCCCAGCATTTT. This codes for CASSLDRSRTGYGQPQHF. The chain is built from TRBV11-2 and TRBJ1-5, with TRBD1 matching over 8 bases. The CDR3 sequence is 18 residues long. Germline V gene sequence: CDR1 SGHAT, CDR2 FQNNGV. V lost 0 bases to trimming and J lost 6 bases; unmatched junction nucleotides: 13.

This clone was found a few times. This CDR3 is also generated by other DNA sequences in the sample. This sequence joins TRBV11-2 and TRBJ2-5; a possible D gene is TRBD2 (6 bases). V lost 5 bases to trimming and J lost 5 bases, with 9 bases between them. This CDR3 spans 12 amino acids. CDR1 and CDR2 from the germline V gene are SGHAT and FQNNGV. CDR3 nucleotides: TGTGCCAGCAGCCTGGCGGGGGAGACCCAGTACTTC. Its protein product is CASSLAGETQYF.

This clone appeared a few times. The identical CDR3 is also encoded by other nucleotide sequences in the sample. CDR3 DNA sequence: TGTGCCAGTAGTACAGGCGGGAGCTCCTACGAGCAGTACTTC. Residues: CASSTGGSSYEQYF. The chain combines TRBV19 with TRBJ2-7, with 7 positions matching TRBD2. After removal of 4 bases from V and 0 bases from J, the junction contained 3 bases not matched to a gene. This CDR3 is built from 14 residues. The germline V gene encodes CDR1 LNHDA and CDR2 SQIVND (reference sequence).

The V gene is TRBV6-4, the J gene TRBJ2-1; TRBD1 or TRBD2 may be the D gene (5 bases each). Germline CDR1 is MRHNA and CDR2 is SNTAGT. The CDR3 runs to 16 residues. The ends were cut back, 0 bases at V and 2 bases at J, with 11 bases in the middle. The CDR3 sequence: CASSDSLGDPYNEQFF. CDR3 nucleotide sequence: TGTGCCAGCAGTGACTCCCTGGGGGACCCCTACAATGAGCAGTTCTTC.

This clone has more than one count but fewer than ten. The chain links TRBV7-3 to TRBJ2-1; TRBD1 matches at 8 bases. Per germline, CDR1 SGHTA and CDR2 FQGTGA. The V and J ends lost 0 bases and 7 bases, in that order; junction bases with no gene match: 8. This CDR3 spans 16 amino acids. The CDR3 nucleotides are TGTGCCAGCAGCTTAACCCCAGGGGGCGCGGGAAATGAGCAGTTCTTC. Its protein is CASSLTPGGAGNEQFF.